The 32 T cell receptor beta chains listed next were all sequenced from one sample in a study of patients and donors after allogeneic stem cell transplantation (TCRdb year 2020). Receptor amplification or capture employed RT-PCR. Sequencing was carried out with a NextSeq 550. TCRdb took the public reads, trimmed them with fastp at Q25, ran MiXCR for clone calling and kept in-frame beta chains. Each entry is one CDR3 protein sequence, shown with its most common DNA and genes. The sample profile shows 150,000 to 200,000 distinct CDR3 sequences; roughly 30% of them were found once. The top ten clones comprise roughly 3.2% of the sample. Sequences were obtained from blood, either unsorted or a sorted T cell fraction (not recorded which). The source of these receptors is a human donor who was either an allogeneic HSCT recipient or a stem cell or donor lymphocyte infusion donor (not recorded which). It is not recorded whose cells these are; they may come from a transplant donor.

This clonotype was counted between two and nine times. CDR3 residues: CASSGGSGTSTDTQYF. The DNA of the CDR3 is TGTGCCAGCAGCGGCGGGAGCGGGACCTCCACAGATACGCAGTATTTT. The rearrangement links TRBV6-2 or TRBV6-3 to TRBJ2-3, with 7 bases aligning to TRBD2. Germline V gene sequence: CDR1 MNHEY, CDR2 SVGEGT. The V segment lost 6 bases and the J segment 2 bases; nucleotides outside the gene matches: 11. The CDR3 is 16 residues long.

V gene TRBV27 combines with J gene TRBJ2-1; D is unresolved. CDR3 length: 17 residues. The germline V gene encodes CDR1 MNHEY and CDR2 SMNVEV (reference sequence). The V end was cut by 2 bases, the J end by 0 bases, with 14 bases between. CDR3 DNA: TGTGCCAGCAGTTTAGAATCCGGGCGAAGCTCCTACAATGAGCAGTTCTTC. It yields the protein CASSLESGRSSYNEQFF.

This clonotype turned up a few times. J is TRBJ1-2 and V is TRBV5-5; 8 bases align to TRBD1. The CDR3 loop spans 15 amino acids. With 1 base clipped from V and 6 bases from J, the junction kept 8 bases outside the gene matches. The germline V gene encodes CDR1 SGHKS and CDR2 YYEKEE (reference sequence). CDR3 amino acids: CASSLIGQGKDGYTF. The CDR3 DNA is TGTGCCAGCAGCTTGATAGGACAGGGAAAGGATGGCTACACCTTC. Full variable domain (rest looked up from reference TRBV5-5 and TRBJ1-2): DAGVTQSPTHLIKTRGQQVTLRCSPISGHKSVSWYQQVLGQGPQFIFQYYEKEERGRGNFPDRFSARQFPNYSSELNVNALLLGDSALYLCASSLIGQGKDGYTFGSGTRLTVV.

V gene TRBV5-8 combines with J gene TRBJ2-5, with a tentative D call TRBD1 (7 bases). This CDR3 region has 15 residues. V lost 0 bases and J 5 bases, leaving 14 bases between the germline ends. Germline lookup yields CDR1 SGHTS and CDR2 YDEGEE. CDR3 coding DNA: TGTGCCAGCAGCTTGGAGGGGGGACAGCGCGAGACCCAGTACTTC. This codes for CASSLEGGQRETQYF.

The chain is built from TRBV2 and TRBJ2-2, with D unclear. Germline CDR1 reads SNHLY; CDR2 reads FYNNEI. V dropped 2 bases and J dropped 2 bases, with 9 bases sitting between them. The CDR3 totals 15 residues. The CDR3 bases are TGTGCCAGCAGTGAATGGCGGAGCAACACCGGGGAGCTGTTTTTT. This encodes CASSEWRSNTGELFF.

This clonotype appeared many times. The V call is TRBV20-1, the J call TRBJ2-3; D perhaps matches TRBD2 (5 bases). The CDR3 loop spans 12 amino acids. The V gene's germline CDR1 is DFQATT and CDR2 SNEGSKA (reference sequence). V lost 6 bases and J lost 1, with 8 bases in between. The CDR3 DNA is TGCAGTGCACCCGGGGGCACAGATACGCAGTATTTT. It translates to CSAPGGTDTQYF.

In its sample, this clonotype was seen a few times. The gene calls are TRBV20-1 and TRBJ2-4; 8 nucleotides match TRBD2. V trimming: 5 bases; J trimming: 3 bases; junction bases outside the gene matches: 9. Germline CDR1 DFQATT, CDR2 SNEGSKA (reference sequence). This CDR3 is 15 amino acids long. CDR3 region: CSARGGPDLKNIQYF. DNA of the CDR3: TGCAGTGCTCGGGGGGGTCCAGACCTCAAAAACATTCAGTACTTC.

This chain connects TRBV28 to TRBJ2-5, with D possibly matching TRBD2 (5 bases). The V gene lost 5 bases and the J gene lost 9 bases, with 13 bases spanning the gap. The CDR3 covers 12 residues. The germline gives CDR1 MDHEN, CDR2 SYDVKM. DNA for the CDR3: TGTGCCAGCAGTCCCCCCCAGAGGGCCCAGTACTTC. It specifies CASSPPQRAQYF.

The CDR3: CASSPNRGRGTEAFF. The CDR3 DNA reads as TGTGCCAGCAGCCCCAACAGGGGGCGGGGGACTGAAGCTTTCTTT. The V call is TRBV7-2, the J call TRBJ1-1, with TRBD1 matching 9 bases. Unmatched junction bases numbered 9, after V lost 5 bases and J lost 5 bases. Germline assignment: CDR1 SGHTA and CDR2 FQGNSA. CDR3 length equals 15 residues.

This clonotype was counted only a few times. CDR3 nucleotide sequence: TGTGCCAGCAGCCCCGACAGGGGACGAACTGAAGCTTTCTTT. Amino acid sequence: CASSPDRGRTEAFF. The chain recombines TRBV7-2 with TRBJ1-1; 8 bases are shared with TRBD1. The CDR3 totals 14 residues. V dropped 5 bases and J dropped 5; count of bases not matched to a gene: 7. Looked up from germline, CDR1 is SGHTA and CDR2 is FQGNSA. The full variable domain, with the rest looked up from reference TRBV7-2 and TRBJ1-1, is GAGVSQSPSNKVTEKGKDVELRCDPISGHTALYWYRQSLGQGLEFLIYFQGNSAPDKSGLPSDRFSAERTGGSVSTLTIQRTQQEDSAVYLCASSPDRGRTEAFFGQGTRLTVV.

V is TRBV12-3 or TRBV12-4 and J is TRBJ2-1; 8 nucleotides align to TRBD1. Unmatched junction bases numbered 0, after V lost 1 base and J lost 10 bases. CDR3 length equals 12 residues. CDR3 sequence reads: CASSLDRGEQFF. The CDR3 nucleotides are TGTGCCAGCAGTTTAGACAGGGGGGAGCAGTTCTTC.

This clonotype has just a few counts. The CDR3 spells CASIAGTGSSGNTIYF. CDR3 DNA sequence: TGTGCCAGCATCGCCGGGACAGGGAGCTCTGGAAACACCATATATTTT. The chain combines TRBV6-5 with TRBJ1-3; TRBD1 aligns across 9 bases. CDR3 length equals 16 residues. The germline V gene encodes CDR1 MNHEY and CDR2 SVGAGI. V shed 7 bases and J 0 bases; nucleotides not matched to a gene: 7.

The chain has TRBV12-3 or TRBV12-4 and TRBJ2-7, with 8 bases that match TRBD1. The CDR3 totals 16 residues. Trimming removed 3 bases from V and 0 bases from J; junction bases left unmatched: 7. The CDR3 DNA is TGTGCCAGCAGTTTGGCAGGGGGCCTCAGCTCCTACGAGCAGTACTTC. Residues: CASSLAGGLSSYEQYF.

This clonotype was recorded a few times. The chain recombines TRBV12-3 or TRBV12-4 with TRBJ2-1; 11 nucleotides line up with TRBD2. Germline trimming cut 0 bases from V and 1 base from J; bases unmatched to any gene: 8. The CDR3 runs 19 residues. DNA for the CDR3: TGTGCCAGCAGTTTAGCCCTACATAGCGGGGGGGAATCCTACAATGAGCAGTTCTTC. It codes for CASSLALHSGGESYNEQFF.

This clonotype appeared many times. This sequence joins TRBV6-5 and TRBJ1-3; D is perhaps TRBD1 (6 bases). CDR1 and CDR2 (germline): MNHEY, SVGAGI. CDR3 length equals 17 residues. Trimming stripped 2 bases from V and 2 bases from J, with 16 bases between. The CDR3 bases are TGTGCCAGCAGTTACGGGTTGGGCAGGGGAGCTGGAAACACCATATATTTT. Translating it yields CASSYGLGRGAGNTIYF.

This clonotype was seen only a few times. CDR3 bases: TGTGCCAGCAGTTACCAGGGGGTATGGGGCACTGAAGCTTTCTTT. Its protein is CASSYQGVWGTEAFF. V usage is TRBV27 and J usage is TRBJ1-1; TRBD1 matches 7 bases. V shed 4 bases, J shed 4 bases, and the junction held 9 bases outside the gene matches. CDR1 is MNHEY and CDR2 is SMNVEV in the germline V gene (reference sequence). The CDR3 runs to 15 residues.

This chain joins TRBV10-3 and TRBJ2-3; 7 nucleotides line up with TRBD2. CDR3 length: 14 residues. V lost 6 bases, J lost 0 bases, and 3 bases stayed unmatched. The germline gives CDR1 ENHRY, CDR2 SYGVKD. Written as DNA, the CDR3 is TGTGCCATCAGCCCTAGCGGTAGCACAGATACGCAGTATTTT. It yields the protein CAISPSGSTDTQYF.

This clonotype has a handful of counts. The chain employs TRBV27 and TRBJ2-1; unclear D gene. Looked up from germline, CDR1 is MNHEY and CDR2 is SMNVEV (reference sequence). The CDR3 is made up of 13 amino acids. Trimming cost V 3 bases and J 4 bases, with 7 bases left between them. The CDR3 loop is CASSFSTYNEQFF. Written as DNA, the CDR3 is TGTGCCAGCAGTTTTTCCACTTACAATGAGCAGTTCTTC.

This clonotype appeared a few times. The chain has TRBV20-1 and TRBJ2-7; 9 bases are shared with TRBD2. The CDR3 is 12 residues long. Per germline, CDR1 DFQATT and CDR2 SNEGSKA (reference sequence). V trimming: 1 base; J trimming: 6 bases; junction bases outside the gene matches: 1. CDR3 DNA: TGCAGTGCTAGAGGCGGGAGGGTCGAGCAGTACTTC. Its protein is CSARGGRVEQYF.

This clonotype was seen a handful of times. The rearrangement joins TRBV6-5 to TRBJ1-6; D is uncertain. CDR3 length: 12 amino acids. V lost 2 bases, J lost 8 bases, and 4 bases lay in between. Germline V gives CDR1 MNHEY, CDR2 SVGAGI. The CDR3 region has the DNA TGTGCCAGCAGTTACGCCCATTCACCCCTCCACTTT. Amino acid sequence: CASSYAHSPLHF.

V usage is TRBV6-2 or TRBV6-3 and J usage is TRBJ1-2, with 10 bases lining up with TRBD1. The ends lost 2 bases at V and 8 bases at J; junction bases unmatched: 2. The CDR3 loop spans 13 amino acids. Germline lookup yields CDR1 MNHEY and CDR2 SVGEGT. CDR3 DNA: TGTGCCAGCAGTTACACGACAGGGGGCGGCTACACCTTC. Residues: CASSYTTGGGYTF.

V usage is TRBV20-1 and J usage is TRBJ2-7; 9 bases match TRBD1. This CDR3 region has 12 residues. Germline CDR1 and CDR2: DFQATT and SNEGSKA (reference sequence). Germline trimming cut 5 bases from V and 4 bases from J; bases unmatched to any gene: 3. The CDR3 DNA follows: TGCAGTGCTCGGGACAGGGAGTACGAGCAGTACTTC. Its protein is CSARDREYEQYF.

This chain joins TRBV30 and TRBJ2-7; D remains ambiguous. The CDR3 extends over 13 amino acids. Deletions cut 2 bases from V and 3 bases from J, with 11 bases between. CDR1 is GTSNPN, CDR2 SVGIG, per germline (reference sequence). This CDR3 is CAWSPDSFYEQYF. CDR3 nucleotide sequence: TGTGCCTGGAGTCCTGATTCATTCTACGAGCAGTACTTC.

The gene calls are TRBV12-3 or TRBV12-4 and TRBJ2-1; 8 nucleotides line up with TRBD2. There are 16 residues in the CDR3. V lost 3 bases and J lost 7; bases outside the gene matches: 11. The DNA for the CDR3 is TGTGCCAGCAGTTTCTTCGTCCCGGGACTAGGAAATGAGCAGTTCTTC. As protein: CASSFFVPGLGNEQFF.

This clonotype was picked up a small number of times. V usage is TRBV12-3 or TRBV12-4 and J usage is TRBJ1-1; perhaps TRBD1 as D (6 bases). V shed 5 bases and J shed 5 bases, with 15 bases lying between them. CDR3 length equals 14 residues. The CDR3 loop is CASSPQGGITEAFF. The CDR3, as DNA: TGTGCCAGCAGTCCACAGGGTGGAATAACTGAAGCTTTCTTT.

There are a few counts of this clonotype. The chain is built from TRBV6-5 and TRBJ2-2; D is unclear. V shed 3 bases and J shed 3 bases, with 8 bases lying between them. Germline CDR1 is MNHEY and CDR2 is SVGAGI. The CDR3 extends over 14 amino acids. CDR3 amino acids: CASSYEGDTGELFF. CDR3 DNA sequence: TGTGCCAGCAGTTATGAAGGTGACACCGGGGAGCTGTTTTTT.

This clonotype was seen at least ten times. The rearrangement links TRBV29-1 to TRBJ1-6; no clear D gene. V lost 2 bases and J 13 bases, leaving 12 bases between the germline ends. This CDR3 contains 12 residues. CDR1 and CDR2 from the germline V gene are SQVTM and ANQGSEA. The CDR3 nucleotides read TGCAGCGTTGAATGGAGAACCAGGCCCCTCCACTTT. This sequence encodes CSVEWRTRPLHF.

This rearrangement joins TRBV7-9 to TRBJ1-5; 7 bases are shared with TRBD1. V was pared by 5 bases and J by 6 bases, with 7 bases of the junction left unmatched. CDR1 is SEHNR and CDR2 is FQNEAQ in the germline V gene (reference sequence). The CDR3 extends over 14 amino acids. The CDR3 DNA is TGTGCCAGCAGCCGGACAGGTCTCGGTCAGCCCCAGCATTTT. Protein sequence: CASSRTGLGQPQHF.

V and J are TRBV6-5 and TRBJ2-5; 7 bases fit TRBD2. The germline V gene encodes CDR1 MNHEY and CDR2 SVGAGI. The trim removed 1 base at V and 2 bases at J, leaving 22 bases unmatched. This CDR3 has 21 amino acids. CDR3 coding DNA: TGTGCCAGCAGTTACTACTGGGCCAAAGAGGCCAGCGGGGATACTCAAGAGACCCAGTACTTC. It translates to CASSYYWAKEASGDTQETQYF.

V is TRBV28 and J is TRBJ2-6; TRBD1 is a possible D gene (5 bases). Looked up from germline, CDR1 is MDHEN and CDR2 is SYDVKM. V lost 5 bases and J lost 0, with 8 bases in between. CDR3 length: 15 amino acids. The CDR3 is CASSRQSSGANVLTF. CDR3 coding DNA: TGTGCCAGCAGTCGACAGAGCTCTGGGGCCAACGTCCTGACTTTC. Full variable domain (remainder filled in from reference TRBV28 and TRBJ2-6): DVKVTQSSRYLVKRTGEKVFLECVQDMDHENMFWYRQDPGLGLRLIYFSYDVKMKEKGDIPEGYSVSREKKERFSLILESASTNQTSMYLCASSRQSSGANVLTFGAGSRLTVL.

This clonotype has at least ten counts. V and J are TRBV20-1 and TRBJ1-1; D uncertain. The germline CDR1 and CDR2 sequences are DFQATT and SNEGSKA (reference sequence). The V end was cut by 2 bases, the J end by 11 bases, with 18 bases between. The CDR3 totals 13 residues. The CDR3 coding sequence is TGCAGTGCTAGAAAGGTGACATCCCGGTCCGCTTTCTTT. Encoded protein: CSARKVTSRSAFF.

The V gene is TRBV21-1, the J gene TRBJ1-5; TRBD1 is taken as the D call from the table, unchecked against the DNA. TRBV21-1 represents a pseudogene. This CDR3 contains 15 residues. The CDR3 nucleotides read TGTGCCAGCATCTCACAGGGCAGTATTGATCAGCCCCAGCATTTT. Translation gives CASISQGSIDQPQHF.